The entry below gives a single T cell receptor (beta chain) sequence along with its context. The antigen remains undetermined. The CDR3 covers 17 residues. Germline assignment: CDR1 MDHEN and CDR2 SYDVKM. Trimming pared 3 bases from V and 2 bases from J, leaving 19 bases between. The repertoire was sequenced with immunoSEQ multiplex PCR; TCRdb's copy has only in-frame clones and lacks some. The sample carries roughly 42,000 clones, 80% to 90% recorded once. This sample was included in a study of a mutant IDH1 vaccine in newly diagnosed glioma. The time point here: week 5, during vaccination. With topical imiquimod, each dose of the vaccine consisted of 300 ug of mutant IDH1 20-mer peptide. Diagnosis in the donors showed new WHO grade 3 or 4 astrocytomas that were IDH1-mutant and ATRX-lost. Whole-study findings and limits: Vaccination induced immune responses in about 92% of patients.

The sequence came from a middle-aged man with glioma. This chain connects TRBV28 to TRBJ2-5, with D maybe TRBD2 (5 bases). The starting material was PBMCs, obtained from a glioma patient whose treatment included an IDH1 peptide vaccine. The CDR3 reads CASSFLELAGRQETQYF. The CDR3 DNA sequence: TGTGCCAGCAGTTTTTTGGAACTTGCGGGCCGACAAGAGACCCAGTACTTC.